This T cell receptor beta chain was obtained from a study of blood T cell repertoires in COVID-19. Study at large: PBMCs, B-cell-depleted T cells, or T cells were the source of the cDNA or gDNA that made up the material.

V shed 0 bases, J shed 2 bases, and the junction held 8 bases outside the gene matches. Germline assignment: CDR1 SGHRS and CDR2 YFSETQ. CDR3 length: 17 amino acids. Method: immunoSEQ multiplex PCR; TCRdb's copy keeps in-frame clones and lacks some. The sample has about 200,000 clones, roughly 90% seen once. This study enrolled people aged about 18 to 100 from roughly 22 US geographic areas. Donors in Cohort 3 counted as recovered after two negative PCRs, clearance, or symptom resolution. The count of this clone is one. This TCR derives from a woman in her 30s who had recovered from COVID-19. Sequencing input: PBMCs or T cells enriched from blood (not recorded which). The chain has TRBV5-1 and TRBJ2-3; 8 bases agree with TRBD2. The CDR3 here is CASSLGSGRALTDTQYF. CDR3 sequence (DNA): TGCGCCAGCAGCTTGGGGTCCGGGAGGGCCCTCACAGATACGCAGTATTTT. Full variable domain (rest looked up from reference TRBV5-1 and TRBJ2-3): KAGVTQTPRYLIKTRGQQVTLSCSPISGHRSVSWYQQTPGQGLQFLFEYFSETQRNKGNFPGRFSGRQFSNSRSEMNVSTLELGDSALYLCASSLGSGRALTDTQYFGPGTRLTVL.